The 31 T cell receptor beta chains listed next were all sequenced from one sample in a study of cytomegalovirus exposure and HLA in healthy donors. 13 Jbeta primers and 60 Vbeta primers were used for the PCR. Generated by immunoSEQ multiplex PCR, the TCRdb table keeps only in-frame clones and is missing some. Of 120,000 to 150,000 clones listed, 79% were seen once; the top ten hold about 6.7%. Sequenced material: PBMCs. These TCRs come from a woman aged 40 to 50 in good health and CMV-seropositive.

The rearrangement links TRBV18 to TRBJ2-1; D is possibly TRBD1 (6 bases). Germline V gene lookup returns CDR1 KGHSH and CDR2 LQKENI. The CDR3 covers 17 residues. The V end lost 2 bases, the J end lost 0 bases, and 14 bases lay between the germline ends. This CDR3 is CASSPNTRDNSYNEQFF. In nucleotides, the CDR3 is TGTGCCAGCTCACCAAACACCCGGGACAACTCCTACAATGAGCAGTTCTTC.

This clone was observed once. The gene calls are TRBV19 and TRBJ2-7, with 7 bases identical to TRBD2. This CDR3 region has 14 residues. The V and J ends lost 3 bases and 7 bases, in that order; junction bases with no gene match: 9. Germline V gene lookup returns CDR1 LNHDA and CDR2 SQIVND (reference sequence). CDR3 nucleotides: TGTGCCAGTAGTATCTCCGCGGGAGCCTGGGAGCAGTACTTC. Protein product: CASSISAGAWEQYF.

This chain uses TRBV11-2 with TRBJ1-6; a weak D match, TRBD1 (6 bases). The CDR3 runs 15 residues. Trimming removed 4 bases at V and 1 base at J, with 8 bases between. The germline V gene has CDR1 SGHAT and CDR2 FQNNGV. CDR3 DNA: TGTGCCAGCAGCTCAGGGGTTTCCTATAATTCACCCCTCCACTTT. Translating gives CASSSGVSYNSPLHF.

This rearrangement joins TRBV6-6 to TRBJ1-1; possible D gene TRBD1, 6 bases. Trimming took 5 bases from V and 4 from J, leaving 14 bases between them. Germline-derived CDR1 and CDR2 are MNHNY and SVGAGI (reference sequence). The CDR3 spans 14 residues. This chain's CDR3 is CASSHRDKTTEAFF. The CDR3 nucleotides read TGTGCCAGCAGTCACAGGGACAAGACCACTGAAGCTTTCTTT.

The chain's CDR3 is CASSSDRVMNTEAFF. CDR3 sequence (DNA): TGTGCCAGCAGCTCCGACCGGGTTATGAACACTGAAGCTTTCTTT. J is TRBJ1-1 and V is TRBV7-9; D not certain. The CDR3 totals 15 residues. Germline V CDR1 and CDR2: SEHNR, FQNEAQ (reference sequence). Trimming took off 4 bases at V and 0 bases at J, with 12 bases between the two ends.

A single count supports this clone. V is TRBV2 and J is TRBJ1-2; 11 positions agree with TRBD1. The CDR3 runs 14 residues. V lost 4 bases to trimming and J lost 4 bases; unmatched junction nucleotides: 2. Germline assignment: CDR1 SNHLY and CDR2 FYNNEI. CDR3 DNA: TGTGCCAGCAGTGCGGACAGGGGGCTCTATGGCTACACCTTC. Amino acid sequence: CASSADRGLYGYTF.

The gene calls are TRBV7-9 and TRBJ1-1; no reliable D call. Deletions cut 7 bases from V and 2 bases from J, with 14 bases between. The germline gives CDR1 SEHNR, CDR2 FQNEAQ (reference sequence). The CDR3 has 14 residues. CDR3 loop: CASTLSGFNTEAFF. The CDR3 DNA reads TGTGCCAGCACCTTGAGCGGCTTCAACACTGAAGCTTTCTTT. Combining the CDR3 with reference TRBV7-9 and TRBJ1-1 gives the whole variable domain DTGVSQNPRHKITKRGQNVTFRCDPISEHNRLYWYRQTLGQGPEFLTYFQNEAQLEKSRLLSDRFSAERPKGSFSTLEIQRTEQGDSAMYLCASTLSGFNTEAFFGQGTRLTVV.

The gene calls are TRBV12-5 and TRBJ1-1, with D maybe TRBD1 (6 bases). Germline lookup yields CDR1 LGHNT and CDR2 FRNRAP. V was shortened by 2 bases and J by 1 base, with 17 bases between the two germline ends. This CDR3 region has 17 residues. The CDR3 DNA reads TGTGCTAGTGGTTTGACAACAGGGCTTAAACAGAACACTGAAGCTTTCTTT. This translates into CASGLTTGLKQNTEAFF.

The chain uses TRBV9 and TRBJ1-2; 10 bases agree with TRBD1. V lost 3 bases and J lost 7; bases outside the gene matches: 6. The CDR3 is 14 residues long. Germline-derived CDR1 and CDR2 are SGDLS and YYNGEE. CDR3 protein: CASSARTGGGGYTF. In DNA, the CDR3 is TGTGCCAGCAGCGCGAGGACAGGGGGTGGTGGCTACACCTTC.

The chain links TRBV10-3 to TRBJ2-5; D is possibly TRBD2 (5 bases). The V gene lost 3 bases and the J gene lost 5 bases, with 7 bases spanning the gap. Germline assignment: CDR1 ENHRY and CDR2 SYGVKD. The CDR3 runs 12 residues. The CDR3 DNA reads as TGTGCCATCAGTGAACCGGGGGAGACCCAGTACTTC. Its translation is CAISEPGETQYF.

This clone has only one observation. The V gene is TRBV18, the J gene TRBJ1-3; 10 nucleotides match TRBD1. The junction had 7 bases not matched to a gene; V was cut back by 3 bases and J by 8 bases. The CDR3 runs to 15 residues. CDR1 and CDR2 (germline): KGHSH, LQKENI. The CDR3 DNA is TGTGCCAGCTCACCGACAGGGGGCGCGGCGGACACCATATATTTT. It is translated as CASSPTGGAADTIYF.

This clone was seen a few times. This chain connects TRBV27 to TRBJ2-7; 12 bases line up with TRBD2. This CDR3 spans 17 amino acids. The V segment lost 6 bases and the J segment 2 bases; nucleotides outside the gene matches: 11. Germline V gene lookup returns CDR1 MNHEY and CDR2 SMNVEV (reference sequence). CDR3 sequence reads: CASREYVGLAGPYEQYF. The CDR3 DNA is TGTGCCAGCAGAGAATACGTCGGACTAGCGGGGCCCTACGAGCAGTACTTC.

The chain uses TRBV25-1 and TRBJ1-1; a weak D match, TRBD1 (6 bases). V lost 2 bases and J lost 5, with 6 bases in between. From germline, CDR1 is MGHDK and CDR2 SYGVNS. The CDR3 has 12 residues. CDR3 in DNA: TGTGCCAGCAGTGAAAGGGGGACTGAAGCTTTCTTT. It specifies CASSERGTEAFF.

This chain's CDR3 is CASSPPSGQGYEQYF. For the CDR3, the DNA is TGTGCCAGCTCACCACCGTCGGGACAGGGCTACGAGCAGTACTTC. V usage is TRBV18 and J usage is TRBJ2-7; 9 nucleotides agree with TRBD1. With 0 bases clipped from V and 3 bases from J, the junction kept 3 bases outside the gene matches. The CDR3 runs 15 residues. Germline-derived CDR1 and CDR2 are KGHSH and LQKENI. Together with reference TRBV18 and TRBJ2-7, the CDR3 gives the full variable domain: NAGVMQNPRHLVRRRGQEARLRCSPMKGHSHVYWYRQLPEEGLKFMVYLQKENIIDESGMPKERFSAEFPKEGPSILRIQQVVRGDSAAYFCASSPPSGQGYEQYFGPGTRLTVT.

The chain couples TRBV5-1 to TRBJ2-1; 16 positions agree with TRBD2. The trim removed 4 bases at V and 6 bases at J, leaving 13 bases unmatched. Germline values: CDR1 SGHRS, CDR2 YFSETQ. The CDR3 is 19 residues long. The CDR3 bases are TGCGCCAGCAGCACCGGGACTAGCGGGGGGGCAGTTATGCGCAATGAGCAGTTCTTC. The encoded protein is CASSTGTSGGAVMRNEQFF.

The chain uses TRBV6-1 and TRBJ1-3; D is undetermined. The ends were cut back, 6 bases at V and 0 bases at J, with 12 bases in the middle. Germline CDR1 is MNHNS and CDR2 is SASEGT. The CDR3 length is 15 residues. CDR3 bases: TGTGCCAGCAGACAGCAAGAATTCTCTGGAAACACCATATATTTT. Translated, it gives CASRQQEFSGNTIYF.

The chain recombines TRBV5-4 with TRBJ2-2; D is uncertain. Trimming pared 0 bases from V and 1 base from J, leaving 10 bases between. The CDR3 has 16 amino acids. Germline CDR1 and CDR2: SGHNT and YYREEE (reference sequence). CDR3 protein: CASSLAGTGNTGELFF. CDR3 DNA sequence: TGTGCCAGCAGCTTGGCTGGAACGGGGAACACCGGGGAGCTGTTTTTT. Together with reference TRBV5-4 and TRBJ2-2, the CDR3 gives the full variable domain: ETGVTQSPTHLIKTRGQQVTLRCSSQSGHNTVSWYQQALGQGPQFIFQYYREEENGRGNFPPRFSGLQFPNYSSELNVNALELDDSALYLCASSLAGTGNTGELFFGEGSRLTVL.

V and J are TRBV28 and TRBJ2-7; D might be TRBD1 (6 bases). Between the trimmed V and J ends, which lost 3 bases and 4 bases, there was a span of 13 bases. This CDR3 has 14 residues. Germline V gene data show CDR1 as MDHEN and CDR2 as SYDVKM. The CDR3 sequence: CASSFGGGVYEQYF. The CDR3 nucleotides read TGTGCCAGCAGTTTTGGTGGGGGCGTGTACGAGCAGTACTTC.

J is TRBJ1-6 and V is TRBV19; possible D gene TRBD1, 6 bases. CDR1 and CDR2 (germline): LNHDA, SQIVND (reference sequence). V was pared by 7 bases and J by 7 bases, with 14 bases between. The CDR3 is made up of 14 amino acids. CDR3: CASTMDSENSPLHF. DNA of the CDR3: TGTGCCAGTACCATGGACAGTGAGAATTCACCCCTCCACTTT. Variable domain in full (rest from reference TRBV19 and TRBJ1-6): DGGITQSPKYLFRKEGQNVTLSCEQNLNHDAMYWYRQDPGQGLRLIYYSQIVNDFQKGDIAEGYSVSREKKESFPLTVTSAQKNPTAFYLCASTMDSENSPLHFGNGTRLTVT.

The chain links TRBV2 to TRBJ2-7; 9 bases agree with TRBD1. CDR3 length equals 14 residues. CDR1 and CDR2 from the germline V gene are SNHLY and FYNNEI. V was clipped by 7 bases and J by 4 bases; unmatched bases: 8. CDR3 sequence reads: CASTEGTGSYEQYF. The CDR3 DNA follows: TGTGCCAGCACCGAGGGGACAGGGTCTTACGAGCAGTACTTC.

The chain links TRBV4-1 to TRBJ1-2, with TRBD1 as a possible D gene (5 bases). CDR1 and CDR2 from the germline V gene are MGHRA and YSYEKL. Trimming left V 4 bases short and J 2 bases short, with 14 bases between. The CDR3 covers 15 residues. The CDR3: CASSPTQGTNYGYTF. The DNA of the CDR3 is TGCGCCAGCAGCCCCACTCAGGGAACCAACTATGGCTACACCTTC.

V is TRBV28 and J is TRBJ1-2, with unresolved D. The CDR3 has 14 amino acids. The germline V and J ends were trimmed by 6 bases and 0 bases, with 11 bases remaining between them. Germline V gives CDR1 MDHEN, CDR2 SYDVKM. This CDR3 is CASREAFPNYGYTF. CDR3 DNA: TGTGCCAGCAGAGAGGCATTTCCTAACTATGGCTACACCTTC.

This clone was seen a handful of times. V is TRBV6-1 and J is TRBJ2-3; D unresolved. V lost 6 bases and J 3 bases, leaving 7 bases between the germline ends. Germline CDR1 is MNHNS and CDR2 is SASEGT. This CDR3 has 12 residues. CDR3 protein: CASSRETDTQYF. As DNA, the CDR3 is TGTGCCAGCAGCCGTGAGACAGATACGCAGTATTTT.

The chain couples TRBV9 to TRBJ2-1; 9 nucleotides match TRBD1. Germline lookup yields CDR1 SGDLS and CDR2 YYNGEE. The V segment lost 7 bases and the J segment 5 bases; nucleotides outside the gene matches: 13. The CDR3 length is 16 residues. As DNA, the CDR3 is TGTGCCAGCGGCACCGGACAGGGGATGATAGACAATGAGCAGTTCTTC. It is translated as CASGTGQGMIDNEQFF.

The rearrangement links TRBV5-1 to TRBJ2-5; 10 bases line up with TRBD1. The CDR3 is 15 amino acids. The J segment lost 2 bases and the V segment lost 4 bases, leaving 5 bases of the junction unmatched. CDR1 is SGHRS and CDR2 is YFSETQ in the germline V gene. The CDR3 coding sequence is TGCGCCAGCAGCCTGGGACAGGGGTGGCAAGAGACCCAGTACTTC. Protein product: CASSLGQGWQETQYF.

The chain links TRBV5-4 to TRBJ2-7; 10 bases match TRBD2. Germline CDR1 reads SGHNT; CDR2 reads YYREEE (reference sequence). The ends lost 0 bases at V and 7 bases at J; junction bases unmatched: 10. The CDR3 totals 16 residues. CDR3 residues: CASSLGTSGLVGEQYF. CDR3 bases: TGTGCCAGCAGCTTGGGGACTAGCGGTTTGGTTGGAGAGCAGTACTTC.

J is TRBJ2-7 and V is TRBV6-5; 9 nucleotides agree with TRBD1. The CDR3 totals 14 residues. V lost 5 bases and J lost 5; bases outside the gene matches: 7. CDR1 is MNHEY and CDR2 is SVGAGI in the germline V gene. The CDR3 protein is CASSPGTGIHEQYF. CDR3 coding DNA: TGTGCCAGCAGTCCCGGGACAGGGATCCACGAGCAGTACTTC.

The chain uses TRBV19 and TRBJ1-2; D perhaps matches TRBD1 (5 bases). This CDR3 is 12 amino acids long. Germline V lookup: CDR1 LNHDA, CDR2 SQIVND (reference sequence). Trimming cost V 7 bases and J 6 bases, with 12 bases left between them. The CDR3 spells CASTSYRHGYTF. Written as DNA, the CDR3 is TGTGCCAGTACTTCCTACAGGCATGGCTACACCTTC.

V and J are TRBV2 and TRBJ2-1, with D tentatively TRBD2 (7 bases). The CDR3 has 15 amino acids. CDR1 and CDR2 from the germline V gene are SNHLY and FYNNEI. Trimming shortened V by 4 bases and J by 10 bases, and 20 bases separated the two germline ends. CDR3 sequence (DNA): TGTGCCAGCAGTGTTGGAGGGGGGGCCCTGGAGGAGCAGTTCTTC. Residues: CASSVGGGALEEQFF. Using reference TRBV2 and TRBJ2-1 for the parts outside the CDR3, the full variable domain is EPEVTQTPSHQVTQMGQEVILRCVPISNHLYFYWYRQILGQKVEFLVSFYNNEISEKSEIFDDQFSVERPDGSNFTLKIRSTKLEDSAMYFCASSVGGGALEEQFFGPGTRLTVL.

V usage is TRBV4-1 and J usage is TRBJ1-4; 8 nucleotides agree with TRBD1. Trimming removed 3 bases from V and 4 bases from J; junction bases left unmatched: 13. Germline values: CDR1 MGHRA, CDR2 YSYEKL. CDR3 length: 18 residues. The CDR3 protein is CASSHRPGQGAGNEKLFF. In DNA, the CDR3 is TGCGCCAGCAGCCATCGCCCGGGTCAGGGGGCAGGTAATGAAAAACTGTTTTTT.

The rearrangement uses TRBV11-2 and TRBJ2-7, with 8 bases that match TRBD2. The CDR3 runs 14 residues. Trimming at V came to 1 base and at J to 2 bases, leaving 1 base not matched to a gene. Per the germline V gene, CDR1 is SGHAT and CDR2 is FQNNGV. CDR3 sequence: CASSLGLATYEQYF. The CDR3 region has the DNA TGTGCCAGCAGCTTAGGACTAGCGACCTACGAGCAGTACTTC.